A single sample gave rise to the 27 T cell receptor beta chains below, sequenced in a study of blood T cell repertoires in COVID-19. Here immunoSEQ multiplex PCR was the method, and the copy in TCRdb shows in-frame clones only, minus some. The sample yields tens of thousands of clones, roughly 85% seen once. Material: peripheral blood. Source of these receptors: a human donor in a cohort sampled during active COVID-19.

The rearrangement uses TRBV2 and TRBJ1-2, with no clear D. V lost 5 bases and J lost 3, with 10 bases in between. Germline lookup yields CDR1 SNHLY and CDR2 FYNNEI. The CDR3 loop spans 13 amino acids. CDR3 DNA sequence: TGTGCCAGCAGTATGGCGGAAGACTATGGCTACACCTTC. It encodes CASSMAEDYGYTF.

The chain carries TRBV3-1 (or the pseudogene TRBV3-2) and TRBJ2-7; 7 positions match TRBD2. Germline CDR1 reads LGHDT; CDR2 reads YNNKEL (reference sequence). This CDR3 region has 15 residues. V was clipped by 4 bases and J by 2 bases; unmatched bases: 8. The DNA of the CDR3 is TGTGCCAGCAGCCTAGCGGGCCCGAGCCCCTACGAGCAGTACTTC. Residues: CASSLAGPSPYEQYF.

V usage is TRBV5-6 and J usage is TRBJ2-7; 12 nucleotides agree with TRBD2. Germline-derived CDR1 and CDR2 are SGHDT and YYEEEE. This CDR3 is 18 amino acids long. V dropped 4 bases and J dropped 6; count of bases not matched to a gene: 17. Here the CDR3 reads CASSRPDPSGRASTEQYF. In DNA form, the CDR3 reads TGTGCCAGCAGCCGACCCGACCCTAGCGGGAGGGCCTCCACCGAGCAGTACTTC.

The V gene is TRBV7-9, the J gene TRBJ1-1; TRBD1 is a possible D gene (5 bases). This CDR3 has 15 residues. The V gene's germline CDR1 is SEHNR and CDR2 FQNEAQ (reference sequence). V lost 4 bases, J lost 1 base, and 13 bases lay in between. CDR3 coding DNA: TGTGCCAGCAGCTCCTGGGGCTCCTCGAACACTGAAGCTTTCTTT. This encodes CASSSWGSSNTEAFF. Combining the CDR3 with reference TRBV7-9 and TRBJ1-1 gives the whole variable domain DTGVSQNPRHKITKRGQNVTFRCDPISEHNRLYWYRQTLGQGPEFLTYFQNEAQLEKSRLLSDRFSAERPKGSFSTLEIQRTEQGDSAMYLCASSSWGSSNTEAFFGQGTRLTVV.

The chain joins TRBV5-6 to TRBJ2-1; TRBD1 aligns across 7 bases. V lost 4 bases, J lost 10 bases, and 5 bases stayed unmatched. The CDR3 loop spans 12 amino acids. Germline V CDR1 and CDR2: SGHDT, YYEEEE. This CDR3 reads CASSPTGVEQFF. For the CDR3, the DNA is TGTGCCAGCAGCCCAACAGGGGTCGAGCAGTTCTTC.

The rearrangement joins TRBV3-1 (or the pseudogene TRBV3-2) to TRBJ2-3, with 13 bases identical to TRBD2. The CDR3 is 15 amino acids. Looked up from germline, CDR1 is LGHDT and CDR2 is YNNKEL (reference sequence). With 5 bases clipped from V and 6 bases from J, the junction kept 5 bases outside the gene matches. The CDR3 DNA reads TGTGCCAGCAGCAATGGACTAGCGGGAGTGGATACGCAGTATTTT. This translates into CASSNGLAGVDTQYF.

The genes are TRBV5-4 and TRBJ2-7, with 10 bases matching TRBD1. Germline CDR1 and CDR2: SGHNT and YYREEE (reference sequence). The CDR3 is made up of 14 amino acids. Unmatched junction bases numbered 4, after V lost 0 bases and J lost 7 bases. The CDR3 region is CASSLEGTGDEQYF. The CDR3 region has the DNA TGTGCCAGCAGCTTGGAGGGGACAGGGGATGAGCAGTACTTC.

V usage is TRBV15 and J usage is TRBJ2-7, with 8 bases fitting TRBD1. V shed 0 bases and J 0 bases; nucleotides not matched to a gene: 4. In germline, CDR1 is LNHNV, CDR2 YYDKDF (reference sequence). The CDR3 has 16 residues. The CDR3 nucleotides read TGTGCCACCAGCAGAGATCAAGGACAGGGCTCCTACGAGCAGTACTTC. It encodes CATSRDQGQGSYEQYF.

This clone came up a few times. The gene calls are TRBV6-4 and TRBJ1-2, with D perhaps matching TRBD1 (6 bases). CDR3 length: 14 residues. Germline V gene sequence: CDR1 MRHNA, CDR2 SNTAGT. V was clipped by 5 bases and J by 4 bases, with 14 bases between them. DNA for the CDR3: TGTGCCAGCAGTCCCACAGGGACGAGCTATGGCTACACCTTC. Its protein product is CASSPTGTSYGYTF.

This clone was found a few times. This chain connects TRBV24-1 to TRBJ2-4; 7 nucleotides line up with TRBD2. The CDR3 covers 17 residues. V lost 4 bases to trimming and J lost 1 base; unmatched junction nucleotides: 9. CDR1 and CDR2 from the germline V gene are KGHDR and SFDVKD. DNA of the CDR3: TGTGCCACCAGTGAACGTAAGCGGGACGGGGCCAAAAACATTCAGTACTTC. Translation: CATSERKRDGAKNIQYF.

This sequence joins TRBV28 and TRBJ2-7; D is possibly TRBD1 (5 bases). The V end lost 3 bases, the J end lost 5 bases, and 11 bases lay between the germline ends. Germline CDR1 MDHEN, CDR2 SYDVKM. CDR3 length: 13 amino acids. Written as DNA, the CDR3 is TGTGCCAGCAGTTTGGCAGGGCTCCACGAGCAGTACTTC. It specifies CASSLAGLHEQYF.

The CDR3 loop reads CASRSSYEQYF. The CDR3 DNA follows: TGTGCCAGCAGATCGTCCTACGAGCAGTACTTC. The chain is built from TRBV5-6 and TRBJ2-7; D gene uncertain. Germline CDR1 SGHDT, CDR2 YYEEEE. CDR3 length equals 11 residues. V was cut by 5 bases and J by 1 base, with 4 bases left in between.

Concerning this clone: One junction end does not reproduce the germline sequence, and a read error may be involved. The rearrangement links TRBV12-3 or TRBV12-4 to TRBJ2-1, with no clear D. The CDR3 runs to 12 residues. This chain's CDR3 is CATSTRYNEQFF. The CDR3, as DNA: TGTGCCACCAGTACCAGGTACAATGAGCAGTTCTTC.

The V and J genes are TRBV25-1 and TRBJ2-1; D is ambiguous. The CDR3 consists of 14 residues. From germline, CDR1 is MGHDK and CDR2 SYGVNS. V lost 4 bases and J 8 bases, leaving 15 bases between the germline ends. The CDR3 DNA is TGTGCCAGCAGTGTTCGCCGCGTTTTCGATGAGCAGTTCTTC. Residues: CASSVRRVFDEQFF.

This clone has only a few counts. The chain recombines TRBV28 with TRBJ2-1; TRBD2 agrees at 10 bases. The CDR3 spans 16 residues. Germline CDR1 is MDHEN and CDR2 is SYDVKM. The ends lost 3 bases at V and 7 bases at J; junction bases unmatched: 9. The CDR3 nucleotides read TGTGCCAGCAGTTTCCCCCCTAGCGGGAGTCAGAATGAGCAGTTCTTC. Translating it yields CASSFPPSGSQNEQFF.

In this sample, this clone turned up a few times. This chain links TRBV19 with TRBJ2-5; 8 bases line up with TRBD2. Germline V gene data show CDR1 as LNHDA and CDR2 as SQIVND (reference sequence). The J segment lost 3 bases and the V segment lost 6 bases, leaving 9 bases of the junction unmatched. The CDR3 extends over 15 amino acids. Written as DNA, the CDR3 is TGTGCCAGTAGCGTGAGCGGGAGAGCAGAAGAGACCCAGTACTTC. It specifies CASSVSGRAEETQYF.

This chain connects TRBV7-3 to TRBJ2-1; tentatively, D is TRBD2 (5 bases). V lost 5 bases, J lost 4 bases, and 15 bases lay in between. The CDR3 consists of 15 residues. Germline lookup yields CDR1 SGHTA and CDR2 FQGTGA. The CDR3 DNA sequence: TGTGCCAGCAGCCCCCGCCGACTATCTTACAATGAGCAGTTCTTC. This codes for CASSPRRLSYNEQFF. The full variable domain, its missing parts supplied by reference TRBV7-3 and TRBJ2-1, is GAGVSQTPSNKVTEKGKYVELRCDPISGHTALYWYRQSLGQGPEFLIYFQGTGAADDSGLPNDRFFAVRPEGSVSTLKIQRTERGDSAVYLCASSPRRLSYNEQFFGPGTRLTVL.

This chain connects TRBV5-6 to TRBJ2-2, with 7 bases identical to TRBD1. Losses at the gene ends were 1 base for V and 7 bases for J; bases not matched to a gene: 7. This CDR3 contains 15 residues. The germline V gene encodes CDR1 SGHDT and CDR2 YYEEEE. CDR3 amino acids: CASSLKNQGDGELFF. The CDR3 DNA sequence: TGTGCCAGCAGCTTGAAGAATCAGGGGGACGGGGAGCTGTTTTTT.

The chain carries TRBV29-1 and TRBJ2-1, with TRBD1 as a possible D gene (6 bases). CDR1 and CDR2 (germline): SQVTM, ANQGSEA. Trimming removed 3 bases from V and 4 bases from J, with 10 bases in between. The CDR3 loop spans 13 amino acids. The CDR3 here is CSVESQGYNEQFF. The CDR3 DNA reads as TGCAGCGTTGAGAGTCAGGGGTACAATGAGCAGTTCTTC.

This sequence joins TRBV15 and TRBJ2-5; D is perhaps TRBD2 (6 bases). This CDR3 region has 17 residues. Germline-derived CDR1 and CDR2 are LNHNV and YYDKDF (reference sequence). V was pared by 2 bases and J by 5 bases, with 21 bases between. The CDR3 bases are TGTGCCACCAGCAGATTCCCCGGGACTCCCAATTCGGAGACCCAGTACTTC. Protein sequence: CATSRFPGTPNSETQYF.

This clone was observed a few times. This chain links TRBV19 with TRBJ2-5, with 7 bases matching TRBD1. This CDR3 has 14 amino acids. CDR1 and CDR2 from the germline V gene are LNHDA and SQIVND (reference sequence). The V gene end was trimmed by 5 bases and the J gene end by 5 bases; junction bases not matched to a gene: 8. CDR3 DNA sequence: TGTGCCAGTAGTTCACAGGGGTTTGGGGAGACCCAGTACTTC. It yields the protein CASSSQGFGETQYF.

There are a few counts of this clone. The chain couples TRBV28 to TRBJ2-5; the match to TRBD1 covers 10 bases. Germline V gene data show CDR1 as MDHEN and CDR2 as SYDVKM. CDR3 length: 15 residues. The trim removed 7 bases at V and 5 bases at J, leaving 10 bases unmatched. The CDR3 reads CASTRQGAGRETQYF. The CDR3 bases are TGTGCCAGCACCCGACAGGGGGCAGGGAGGGAGACCCAGTACTTC.

This chain connects TRBV18 to TRBJ2-2; TRBD2 aligns across 12 bases. V trimming: 6 bases; J trimming: 7 bases; junction bases outside the gene matches: 9. This CDR3 is built from 16 residues. In germline, CDR1 is KGHSH, CDR2 LQKENI. CDR3 protein: CASSPPSGRAGGELFF. Here the CDR3 DNA reads TGTGCCAGCTCGCCTCCTAGCGGGAGGGCCGGCGGGGAGCTGTTTTTT.

The rearrangement uses TRBV30 and TRBJ2-5, with a weak D call TRBD1 (5 bases). Trimming shortened V by 3 bases and J by 4 bases, and 9 bases separated the two germline ends. Looked up from germline, CDR1 is GTSNPN and CDR2 is SVGIG (reference sequence). The CDR3 loop spans 12 amino acids. The CDR3 bases are TGTGCCTGGAGGTTCGACAGAGAGACCCAGTACTTC. Its protein product is CAWRFDRETQYF.

The V and J genes are TRBV6-6 and TRBJ2-7; TRBD1 aligns across 7 bases. The CDR3 runs to 12 residues. The germline V gene has CDR1 MNHNY and CDR2 SVGAGI (reference sequence). With V trimmed by 6 bases and J by 4 bases, 3 bases remained unmatched. CDR3 coding DNA: TGTGCCAGCAGCCCAGGGGGATACGAGCAGTACTTC. Translation gives CASSPGGYEQYF.

The CDR3 spells CASSYGDRAREKLFF. The CDR3 DNA reads as TGTGCCAGCAGTTATGGGGACAGGGCTAGAGAAAAACTGTTTTTT. The J gene is TRBJ1-4, the V gene TRBV6-5; TRBD1 aligns across 9 bases. The CDR3 loop spans 15 amino acids. V was pared by 3 bases and J by 8 bases, with 7 bases of the junction left unmatched. Germline CDR1 reads MNHEY; CDR2 reads SVGAGI.

In the case of this clone: The identical CDR3 is also encoded by other nucleotide sequences in the sample. V and J are TRBV10-1 and TRBJ2-3, with D possibly TRBD2 on 6 matching bases. The germline gives CDR1 WNHNN, CDR2 SYGVQD (reference sequence). V was trimmed by 2 bases and J by 3 bases, leaving 6 bases between them. CDR3 length: 13 amino acids. CDR3 protein: CASSEAGTDTQYF. CDR3 DNA: TGCGCCAGCAGTGAGGCGGGGACAGATACGCAGTATTTT.